This T cell receptor beta chain was observed in a study of T cells in Graves' hyperthyroidism and ophthalmopathy. This clonotype was counted many times. CDR1 is SGHRS and CDR2 is YFSETQ in the germline V gene. Trimming left V 2 bases short and J 5 bases short, with 11 bases between. The CDR3 loop spans 14 amino acids. Regions amplified from RNA transcripts were the TCR beta CDR3 regions. HTBI primers were the set used in a first-round RT-PCR of the TCR CDR3. TCRdb passed the multiplex PCR reads through MiXCR, listing each CDR3 protein once. The sample has around 580,000 distinct CDR3 sequences, just over 45% seen once.

The sequence was collected from a woman aged 18-35 years with Graves' hyperthyroidism. The chain has TRBV5-1 and TRBJ1-5; tentative D call: TRBD1 (5 bases). Sequences were obtained from peripheral blood or thyroid tissue (not recorded which). CDR3 region: CASSLGHDDQPQHF. DNA of the CDR3: TGCGCCAGCAGCTTAGGACACGACGATCAGCCCCAGCATTTT.